This passage covers 19 T cell receptor beta chains from one sample sequenced in a study of shared clonotypes between healthy human individuals. Sequencing was performed with immunoSEQ multiplex PCR; in TCRdb, only in-frame clones are kept and a portion is missing. The table records roughly 700,000 clones, 90% of them present only once. Sequencing input: memory CD8+ T cells from PBMCs. Subset described: CD45RO+ cells pooled with CCR7-negative TemRA cells. These receptors were taken from a man in his late teens or twenties in good health. Some clones in this sample may be carry-over from other donors' samples.

The chain has TRBV20-1 and TRBJ1-5, with no clear D. The V gene lost 5 bases and the J gene lost 8 bases, with 10 bases spanning the gap. The CDR3 sequence is 11 residues long. Germline loops: CDR1 DFQATT, CDR2 SNEGSKA (reference sequence). The CDR3 protein is CSADEGEPQHF. The CDR3 DNA reads TGCAGTGCTGACGAGGGTGAGCCCCAGCATTTT.

V usage is TRBV4-3 and J usage is TRBJ2-1, with D perhaps matching TRBD1 (5 bases). Trimming stripped 1 base from V and 0 bases from J, with 10 bases between. This CDR3 contains 16 residues. Germline CDR1 is LGHNA and CDR2 is YSLEER. CDR3 sequence: CASSQGRGSSYNEQFF. CDR3 in DNA: TGCGCCAGCAGCCAAGGAAGGGGAAGCTCCTACAATGAGCAGTTCTTC.

Notes on this clone: Other DNA sequences from this sample encode an identical CDR3 as well. The chain employs TRBV5-4 and TRBJ1-1; no definite D call. CDR1 is SGHNT and CDR2 is YYREEE in the germline V gene (reference sequence). The germline V and J ends were trimmed by 1 base and 1 base, with 5 bases remaining between them. The CDR3 runs 13 residues. CDR3 loop: CASSLTGNTEAFF. The CDR3 region has the DNA TGTGCCAGCAGCTTGACGGGGAACACTGAAGCTTTCTTT.

CDR3 sequence reads: CARARVTYNSPLHF. As DNA, the CDR3 is TGTGCCAGAGCGAGGGTTACATATAATTCACCCCTCCACTTT. The chain carries TRBV21-1 and TRBJ1-6. TRBV21-1 is assigned pseudogene status. This CDR3 is 14 amino acids long.

The chain carries TRBV15 and TRBJ2-3; D is possibly TRBD2 (6 bases). V was trimmed by 5 bases and J by 2 bases, leaving 20 bases between them. CDR1 is LNHNV, CDR2 YYDKDF, per germline (reference sequence). The CDR3 contains 17 residues. CDR3 DNA: TGTGCCACCAGCCCCGAGGGGATAGCGGAATTCACAGATACGCAGTATTTT. Its protein product is CATSPEGIAEFTDTQYF. Full variable domain (rest looked up from reference TRBV15 and TRBJ2-3): DAMVIQNPRYQVTQFGKPVTLSCSQTLNHNVMYWYQQKSSQAPKLLFHYYDKDFNNEADTPDNFQSRRPNTSFCFLDIRSPGLGDTAMYLCATSPEGIAEFTDTQYFGPGTRLTVL.

CDR3 in amino acids: CASSLYGDTGELFF. The DNA of the CDR3 is TGTGCCAGCAGCTTGTACGGGGACACCGGGGAGCTGTTTTTT. This chain joins TRBV7-8 and TRBJ2-2; D possibly corresponds to TRBD2 (5 bases). V was shortened by 3 bases and J by 3 bases, with 8 bases between the two germline ends. The germline CDR1 and CDR2 sequences are SGHVS and FQNEAQ. The CDR3 has 14 residues.

The chain recombines TRBV6-1 with TRBJ1-5; D might be TRBD1 (6 bases). Deletions cut 3 bases from V and 7 bases from J, with 10 bases between. The V gene's germline CDR1 is MNHNS and CDR2 SASEGT. The length of the CDR3 is 13 residues. For the CDR3, the DNA is TGTGCCAGCAGTGATGACAGGTGGCAGCCCCAGCATTTT. The encoded protein is CASSDDRWQPQHF.

This clone was counted once. The CDR3 bases are TGTGCCAGCAGCTTCGTAGCGGGAGTTGGTGAGCAGTTCTTC. As protein: CASSFVAGVGEQFF. V is TRBV7-9 and J is TRBJ2-1; 9 bases line up with TRBD2. V lost 3 bases and J lost 9; bases outside the gene matches: 6. This CDR3 is 14 amino acids long. Germline loops: CDR1 SEHNR, CDR2 FQNEAQ (reference sequence).

This clone occurred a few times. Other DNA sequences in the same sample also yield this CDR3. This chain connects TRBV29-1 to TRBJ2-7; D might be TRBD1 (6 bases). The length of the CDR3 is 13 residues. V was pared by 5 bases and J by 7 bases, with 18 bases between. Germline CDR1 reads SQVTM; CDR2 reads ANQGSEA. DNA of the CDR3: TGCAGCGTTCGGGCAGGGGAATTGGGGGAGCAGTACTTC. Translated, it gives CSVRAGELGEQYF.

The rearrangement joins TRBV6-5 to TRBJ2-3, with 10 bases aligning to TRBD2. The CDR3 has 15 residues. The trim removed 5 bases at V and 4 bases at J, leaving 6 bases unmatched. Germline assignment: CDR1 MNHEY and CDR2 SVGAGI. The CDR3: CASSLGTSEADTQYF. For the CDR3, the DNA is TGTGCCAGCAGTCTAGGGACTAGCGAGGCAGATACGCAGTATTTT.

The rearrangement joins TRBV7-3 to TRBJ2-1; a possible D gene is TRBD1 (5 bases). Trimming shortened V by 0 bases and J by 7 bases, and 10 bases separated the two germline ends. This CDR3 is 14 amino acids long. Germline loops: CDR1 SGHTA, CDR2 FQGTGA. CDR3 amino acids: CASSLTWGNNEQFF. Here the CDR3 DNA reads TGTGCCAGCAGCTTAACTTGGGGCAATAATGAGCAGTTCTTC.

The V and J genes are TRBV28 and TRBJ2-3; 9 bases are a match to TRBD1. Germline CDR1 reads MDHEN; CDR2 reads SYDVKM. There are 17 residues in the CDR3. J lost 1 base, V lost 6 bases, and 11 bases had no gene match. CDR3 amino acids: CASSDTGTGFRTDTQYF. CDR3 sequence (DNA): TGTGCCAGCAGCGATACCGGGACAGGGTTCCGCACAGATACGCAGTATTTT.

The V gene is TRBV11-1, the J gene TRBJ2-7; D is possibly TRBD1 (5 bases). The V and J ends lost 5 bases and 0 bases respectively, with 11 bases between them. Germline V lookup: CDR1 SGHAT, CDR2 FQDESV (reference sequence). The CDR3 spans 14 residues. The CDR3 bases are TGTGCCAGCAGCGACAGAGATAACTCCTACGAGCAGTACTTC. It codes for CASSDRDNSYEQYF.

V is TRBV6-5 and J is TRBJ2-3; D may be TRBD1 or TRBD2 (5 bases each). Trimming left V 2 bases short and J 0 bases short, with 12 bases between. This CDR3 contains 16 residues. The germline V gene encodes CDR1 MNHEY and CDR2 SVGAGI. The CDR3: CASSYNPGASTDTQYF. In DNA form, the CDR3 reads TGTGCCAGCAGTTACAACCCCGGGGCTAGCACAGATACGCAGTATTTT.

The genes are TRBV4-3 and TRBJ2-1; no reliable D call. The germline V gene has CDR1 LGHNA and CDR2 YSLEER. The CDR3 sequence is 14 residues long. V lost 4 bases, J lost 7 bases, and 14 bases lay in between. CDR3 coding DNA: TGCGCCAGCAGCCCCCTTGGGTCATCTAATGAGCAGTTCTTC. The encoded protein is CASSPLGSSNEQFF.

V gene TRBV7-8 combines with J gene TRBJ2-2, with 9 bases lining up with TRBD1. The V segment lost 4 bases and the J segment 1 base; nucleotides outside the gene matches: 1. CDR3 size: 15 residues. Germline lookup yields CDR1 SGHVS and CDR2 FQNEAQ. The CDR3 DNA sequence: TGTGCCAGCAGCTGGGACAGGGAGAACACCGGGGAGCTGTTTTTT. Its translation: CASSWDRENTGELFF.

The chain has TRBV7-9 and TRBJ2-5, with a possible D match to TRBD1 (5 bases). Per the germline V gene, CDR1 is SEHNR and CDR2 is FQNEAQ (reference sequence). The CDR3 extends over 14 amino acids. V gave up 5 bases and J gave up 2 bases, with 12 bases separating them. CDR3 sequence (DNA): TGTGCCAGCAGCCCCAGGGTGAAGCAAGAGACCCAGTACTTC. Protein sequence: CASSPRVKQETQYF.

The chain joins TRBV19 to TRBJ1-5; TRBD1 agrees at 7 bases. The V and J ends lost 6 bases and 3 bases, in that order; junction bases with no gene match: 5. The CDR3 contains 14 residues. The germline CDR1 and CDR2 sequences are LNHDA and SQIVND (reference sequence). In DNA, the CDR3 is TGTGCCAGTAGACTCGACAGGGACAATCAGCCCCAGCATTTT. Its translation: CASRLDRDNQPQHF.

V gene TRBV7-2 combines with J gene TRBJ2-5; 8 bases are shared with TRBD2. The CDR3 sequence is 16 residues long. Trimming at V came to 9 bases and at J to 1 base, leaving 13 bases not matched to a gene. From germline, CDR1 is SGHTA and CDR2 FQGNSA. CDR3 in DNA: TGTGCCAGTGGACAGTTAGTAGCGGGAATCCAAGAGACCCAGTACTTC. Protein product: CASGQLVAGIQETQYF.